This TCR beta chain was recorded in a study of cytomegalovirus exposure and HLA in healthy donors. Study-wide findings and caveats: Per a prior analysis, the majority of TCR beta V segments were productive roughly 87% or roughly 30% of the time. Based on reports, TCR beta sequences accurately predicted HLA-A and HLA-B alleles for most subjects. TCR beta V- and J-gene trimming, according to a later analysis, was linked to a missense DCLRE1C variant.

This clone was counted only a few times. Its antigen is undetermined. Primers: 60 Vbeta forward and 13 Jbeta reverse. TCRdb keeps only in-frame clones here, not all; method: immunoSEQ multiplex PCR. The sample shows 90,000 to 100,000 clones, less than 9.5% of them seen only once. The material sequenced was PBMCs. The sequence derives from a man aged 45 to 65 in good health and CMV-seropositive.

CDR3 protein: CSARTGAGYGYTF. In nucleotides, the CDR3 is TGCAGCGCCCGGACAGGGGCAGGCTATGGCTACACCTTC. The V call is TRBV29-1, the J call TRBJ1-2, with 9 bases fitting TRBD1. The CDR3 sequence is 13 residues long. V lost 7 bases, J lost 4 bases, and 7 bases stayed unmatched. The germline V gene encodes CDR1 SQVTM and CDR2 ANQGSEA.